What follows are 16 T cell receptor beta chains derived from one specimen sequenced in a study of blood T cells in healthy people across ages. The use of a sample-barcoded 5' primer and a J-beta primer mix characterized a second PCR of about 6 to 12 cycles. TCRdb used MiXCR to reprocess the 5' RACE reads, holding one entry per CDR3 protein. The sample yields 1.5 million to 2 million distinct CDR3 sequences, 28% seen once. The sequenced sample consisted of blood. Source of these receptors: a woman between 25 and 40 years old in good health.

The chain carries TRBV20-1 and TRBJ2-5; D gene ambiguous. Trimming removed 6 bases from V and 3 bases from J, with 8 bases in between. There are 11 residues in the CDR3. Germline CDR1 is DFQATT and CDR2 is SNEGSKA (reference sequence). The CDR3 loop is CSATHEETQYF. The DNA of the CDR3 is TGCAGTGCAACCCATGAAGAGACCCAGTACTTC.

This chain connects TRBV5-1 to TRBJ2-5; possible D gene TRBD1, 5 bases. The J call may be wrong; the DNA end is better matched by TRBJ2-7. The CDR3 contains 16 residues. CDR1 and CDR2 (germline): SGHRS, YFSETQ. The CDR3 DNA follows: TGCGCCAGCAGCCAAATGACAGCTCTTATTACCTACGAGCAGTACTTC. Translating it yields CASSQMTALITYEQYF.

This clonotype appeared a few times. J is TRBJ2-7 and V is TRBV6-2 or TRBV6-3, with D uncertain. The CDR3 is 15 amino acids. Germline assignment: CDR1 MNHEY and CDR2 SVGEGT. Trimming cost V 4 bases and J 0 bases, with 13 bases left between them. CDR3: CASSSPGRGSYEQYF. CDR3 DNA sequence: TGTGCCAGCAGTTCCCCCGGACGCGGCTCCTACGAGCAGTACTTC.

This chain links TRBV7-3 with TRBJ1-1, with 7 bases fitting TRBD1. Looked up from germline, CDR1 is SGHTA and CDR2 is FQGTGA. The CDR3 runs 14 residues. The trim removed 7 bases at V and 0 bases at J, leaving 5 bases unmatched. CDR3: CASKQQGMNTEAFF. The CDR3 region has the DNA TGTGCCAGCAAACAACAGGGGATGAACACTGAAGCTTTCTTT.

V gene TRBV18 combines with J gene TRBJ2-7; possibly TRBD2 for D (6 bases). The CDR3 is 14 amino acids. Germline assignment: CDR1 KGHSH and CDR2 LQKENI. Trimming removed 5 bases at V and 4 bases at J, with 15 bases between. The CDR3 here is CASSYDRRGYEQYF. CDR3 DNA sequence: TGTGCCAGCTCATACGACCGACGGGGGTACGAGCAGTACTTC.

The DNA for the CDR3 is TGTGCCAGCAGTGCTAACGCTGGAGATGAGCAGTTCTTC. Translated, it gives CASSANAGDEQFF. The chain carries TRBV2 and TRBJ2-1; D is uncertain. This CDR3 is built from 13 residues. V lost 4 bases and J lost 8, with 12 bases in between. Germline V gives CDR1 SNHLY, CDR2 FYNNEI.

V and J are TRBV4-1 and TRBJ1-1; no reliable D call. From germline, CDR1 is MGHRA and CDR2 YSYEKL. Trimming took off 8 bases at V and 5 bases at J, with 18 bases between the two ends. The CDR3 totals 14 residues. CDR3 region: CASRTGLARTEAFF. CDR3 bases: TGCGCCAGCCGTACCGGGTTGGCGCGGACTGAAGCTTTCTTT.

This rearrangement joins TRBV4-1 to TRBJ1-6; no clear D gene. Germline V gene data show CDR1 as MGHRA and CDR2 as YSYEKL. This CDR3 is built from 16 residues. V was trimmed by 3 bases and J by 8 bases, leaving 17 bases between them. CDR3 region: CASSHPTQDSYSPLHF. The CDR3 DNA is TGCGCCAGCAGCCATCCAACTCAGGACTCTTATTCACCCCTCCACTTT.

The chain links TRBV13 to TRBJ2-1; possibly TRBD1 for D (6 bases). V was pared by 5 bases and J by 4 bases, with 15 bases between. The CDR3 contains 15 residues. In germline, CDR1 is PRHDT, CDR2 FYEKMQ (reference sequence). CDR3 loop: CASSRGQRRYNEQFF. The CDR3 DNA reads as TGTGCCAGCAGCAGAGGACAGCGTCGTTACAATGAGCAGTTCTTC.

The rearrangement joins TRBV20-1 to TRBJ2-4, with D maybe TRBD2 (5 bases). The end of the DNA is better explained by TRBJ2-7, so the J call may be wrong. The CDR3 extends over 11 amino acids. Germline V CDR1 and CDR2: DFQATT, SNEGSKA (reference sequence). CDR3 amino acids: CSAGVADEQYF. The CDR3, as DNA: TGCAGTGCCGGGGTAGCAGACGAGCAGTACTTC.

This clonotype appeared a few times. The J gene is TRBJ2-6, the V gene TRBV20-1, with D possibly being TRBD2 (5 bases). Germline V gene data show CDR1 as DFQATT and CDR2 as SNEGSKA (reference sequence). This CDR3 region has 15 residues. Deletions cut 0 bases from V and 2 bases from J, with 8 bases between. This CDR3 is CSARDVRAGANVLTF. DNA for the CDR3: TGCAGTGCTAGAGATGTGAGGGCTGGGGCCAACGTCCTGACTTTC.

CDR3 sequence reads: CASSVGLGRSMDTEAFF. The CDR3 DNA reads as TGTGCCAGCAGCGTAGGGCTGGGCAGGTCTATGGACACTGAAGCTTTCTTT. The chain uses TRBV9 and TRBJ1-1; no definite D call. The CDR3 extends over 17 amino acids. V lost 0 bases to trimming and J lost 3 bases, with 18 bases between them. In germline, CDR1 is SGDLS, CDR2 YYNGEE. Combining the CDR3 with reference TRBV9 and TRBJ1-1 gives the whole variable domain DSGVTQTPKHLITATGQRVTLRCSPRSGDLSVYWYQQSLDQGLQFLIQYYNGEERAKGNILERFSAQQFPDLHSELNLSSLELGDSALYFCASSVGLGRSMDTEAFFGQGTRLTVV.

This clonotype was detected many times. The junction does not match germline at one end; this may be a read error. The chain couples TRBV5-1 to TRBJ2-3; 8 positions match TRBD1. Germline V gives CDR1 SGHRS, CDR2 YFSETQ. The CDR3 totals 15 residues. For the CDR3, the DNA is TGTGCCAGCAGCGGAGGGACAGGTTCCACAGATACGCAGTATTTT. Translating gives CASSGGTGSTDTQYF.

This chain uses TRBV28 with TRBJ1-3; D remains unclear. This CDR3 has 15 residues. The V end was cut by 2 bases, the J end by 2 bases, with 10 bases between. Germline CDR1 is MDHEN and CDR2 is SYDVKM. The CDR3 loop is CASSLTYRTGNTIYF. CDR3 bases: TGTGCCAGCAGTTTAACATACCGGACTGGAAACACCATATATTTT. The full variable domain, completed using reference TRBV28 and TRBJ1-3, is DVKVTQSSRYLVKRTGEKVFLECVQDMDHENMFWYRQDPGLGLRLIYFSYDVKMKEKGDIPEGYSVSREKKERFSLILESASTNQTSMYLCASSLTYRTGNTIYFGEGSWLTVV.

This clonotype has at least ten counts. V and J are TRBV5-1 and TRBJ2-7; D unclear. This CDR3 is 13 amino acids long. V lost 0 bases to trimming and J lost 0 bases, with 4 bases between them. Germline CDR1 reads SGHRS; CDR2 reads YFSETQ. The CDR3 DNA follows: TGCGCCAGCAGCTTGGACTACTCCTACGAGCAGTACTTC. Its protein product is CASSLDYSYEQYF.

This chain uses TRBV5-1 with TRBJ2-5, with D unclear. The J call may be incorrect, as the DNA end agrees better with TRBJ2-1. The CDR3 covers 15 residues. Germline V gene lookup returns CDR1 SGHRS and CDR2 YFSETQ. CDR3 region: CASSPRLGPQETQFF. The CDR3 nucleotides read TGCGCCAGCAGCCCCCGTCTTGGTCCTCAAGAGACCCAGTTCTTC.